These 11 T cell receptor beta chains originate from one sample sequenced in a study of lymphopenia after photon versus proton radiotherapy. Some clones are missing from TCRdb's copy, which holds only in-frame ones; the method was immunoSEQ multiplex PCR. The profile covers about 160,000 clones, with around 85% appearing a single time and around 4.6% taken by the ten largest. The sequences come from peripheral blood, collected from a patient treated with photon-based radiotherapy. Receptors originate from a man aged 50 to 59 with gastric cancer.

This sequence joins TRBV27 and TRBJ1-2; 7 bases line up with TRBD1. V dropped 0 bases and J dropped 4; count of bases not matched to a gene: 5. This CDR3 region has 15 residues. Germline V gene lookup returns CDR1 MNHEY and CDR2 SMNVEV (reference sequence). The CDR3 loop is CASSLSGQTAYGYTF. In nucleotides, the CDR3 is TGTGCCAGCAGTTTATCGGGACAGACAGCCTATGGCTACACCTTC.

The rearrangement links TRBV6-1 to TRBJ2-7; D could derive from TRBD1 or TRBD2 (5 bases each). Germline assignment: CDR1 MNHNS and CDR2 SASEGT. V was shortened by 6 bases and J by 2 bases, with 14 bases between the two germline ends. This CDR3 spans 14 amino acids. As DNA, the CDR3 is TGTGCCAGCAGGGGGGTTCTCCCACCCTACGAGCAGTACTTC. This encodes CASRGVLPPYEQYF.

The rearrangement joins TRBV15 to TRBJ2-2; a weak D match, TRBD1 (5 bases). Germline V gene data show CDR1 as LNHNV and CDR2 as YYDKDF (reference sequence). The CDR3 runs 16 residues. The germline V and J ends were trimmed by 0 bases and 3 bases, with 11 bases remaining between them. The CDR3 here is CATSRDRVAYTGELFF. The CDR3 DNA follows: TGTGCCACCAGCAGAGACAGGGTTGCGTACACCGGGGAGCTGTTTTTT.

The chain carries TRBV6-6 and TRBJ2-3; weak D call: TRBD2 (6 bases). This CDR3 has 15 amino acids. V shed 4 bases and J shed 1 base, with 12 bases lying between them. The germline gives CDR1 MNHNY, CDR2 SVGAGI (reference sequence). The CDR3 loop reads CASSSAGGGTDTQYF. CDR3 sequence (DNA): TGTGCCAGCAGTTCGGCGGGCGGGGGCACAGATACGCAGTATTTT.

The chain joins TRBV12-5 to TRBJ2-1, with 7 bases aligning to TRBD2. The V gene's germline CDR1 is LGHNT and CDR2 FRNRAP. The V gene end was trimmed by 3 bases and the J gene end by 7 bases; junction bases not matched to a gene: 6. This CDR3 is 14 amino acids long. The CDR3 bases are TGTGCTAGTGGTTTTAATAGCGGGTATAATGAGCAGTTCTTC. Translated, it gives CASGFNSGYNEQFF.

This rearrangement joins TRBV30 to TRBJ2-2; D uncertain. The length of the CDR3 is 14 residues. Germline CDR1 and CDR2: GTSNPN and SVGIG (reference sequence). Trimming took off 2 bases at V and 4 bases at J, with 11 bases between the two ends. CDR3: CAWSYRTGTGELFF. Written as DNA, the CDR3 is TGTGCCTGGAGTTATAGGACGGGCACCGGGGAGCTGTTTTTT. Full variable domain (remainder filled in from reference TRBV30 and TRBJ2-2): SQTIHQWPATLVQPVGSPLSLECTVEGTSNPNLYWYRQAAGRGLQLLFYSVGIGQISSEVPQNLSASRPQDRQFILSSKKLLLSDSGFYLCAWSYRTGTGELFFGEGSRLTVL.

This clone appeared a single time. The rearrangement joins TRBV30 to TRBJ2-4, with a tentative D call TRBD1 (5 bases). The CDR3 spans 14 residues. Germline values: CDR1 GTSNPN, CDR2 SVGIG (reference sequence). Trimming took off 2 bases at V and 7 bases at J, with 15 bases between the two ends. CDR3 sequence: CAWSPGWGFNIQYF. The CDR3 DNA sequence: TGTGCCTGGAGTCCAGGGTGGGGATTTAACATTCAGTACTTC.

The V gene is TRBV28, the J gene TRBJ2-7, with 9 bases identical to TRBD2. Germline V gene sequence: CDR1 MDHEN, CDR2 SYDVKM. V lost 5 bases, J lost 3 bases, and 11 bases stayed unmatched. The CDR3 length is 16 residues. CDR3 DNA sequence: TGTGCCAGCAGTGGCTCGGCGGGAGGGTTCTTCTACGAGCAGTACTTC. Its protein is CASSGSAGGFFYEQYF. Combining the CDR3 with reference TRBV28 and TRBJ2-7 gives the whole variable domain DVKVTQSSRYLVKRTGEKVFLECVQDMDHENMFWYRQDPGLGLRLIYFSYDVKMKEKGDIPEGYSVSREKKERFSLILESASTNQTSMYLCASSGSAGGFFYEQYFGPGTRLTVT.

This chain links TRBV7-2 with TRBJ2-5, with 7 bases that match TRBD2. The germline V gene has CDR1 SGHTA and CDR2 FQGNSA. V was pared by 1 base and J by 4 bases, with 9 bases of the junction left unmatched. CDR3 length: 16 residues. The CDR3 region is CASSLGSGPSVETQYF. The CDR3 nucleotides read TGTGCCAGCAGCTTAGGTAGCGGGCCTTCAGTAGAGACCCAGTACTTC.

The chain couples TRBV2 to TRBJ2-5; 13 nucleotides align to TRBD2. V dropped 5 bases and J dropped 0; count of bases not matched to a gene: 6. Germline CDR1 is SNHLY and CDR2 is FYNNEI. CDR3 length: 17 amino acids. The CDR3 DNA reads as TGTGCCAGCAGTCCCCGGACTAGCGGGAGTAACCAAGAGACCCAGTACTTC. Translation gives CASSPRTSGSNQETQYF.

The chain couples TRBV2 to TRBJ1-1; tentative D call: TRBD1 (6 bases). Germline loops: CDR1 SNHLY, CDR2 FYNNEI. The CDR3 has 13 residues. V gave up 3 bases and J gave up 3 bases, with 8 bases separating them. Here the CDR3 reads CASSDQGHTEAFF. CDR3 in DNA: TGTGCCAGCAGTGACCAGGGGCACACTGAAGCTTTCTTT.